This T cell receptor (beta chain) originates from a study of PD-1 blockade in mismatch repair-deficient tumors. Regarding the study as a whole: Rapid post-treatment expansion, then contraction, generally preceding radiologic response, marked tumor-resident clones.

Germline CDR1 is MGHDK and CDR2 is SYGVNS. The J segment lost 0 bases and the V segment lost 9 bases, leaving 8 bases of the junction unmatched. The CDR3 extends over 15 amino acids. This table comes from immunoSEQ multiplex PCR, and its TCRdb copy is limited to in-frame clones, with some not included. The data contain tens of thousands of clones, about 85% of them singletons. Regarding this clone: As yet, its antigen is unknown.

All patients were mismatch repair deficient, assessed by either PCR or immunohistochemistry. Three pembrolizumab responders had their TCRs sequenced. The chain recombines TRBV25-1 with TRBJ2-1; 7 nucleotides line up with TRBD1. The sequencing here drew on peripheral blood, taken 12 weeks after starting pembrolizumab. The TCR originated in an adult with mismatch repair-deficient cancer. The CDR3 DNA reads as TGTGCCAGTGGGACAGACTATAGCTCCTACAATGAGCAGTTCTTC. Translating gives CASGTDYSSYNEQFF.